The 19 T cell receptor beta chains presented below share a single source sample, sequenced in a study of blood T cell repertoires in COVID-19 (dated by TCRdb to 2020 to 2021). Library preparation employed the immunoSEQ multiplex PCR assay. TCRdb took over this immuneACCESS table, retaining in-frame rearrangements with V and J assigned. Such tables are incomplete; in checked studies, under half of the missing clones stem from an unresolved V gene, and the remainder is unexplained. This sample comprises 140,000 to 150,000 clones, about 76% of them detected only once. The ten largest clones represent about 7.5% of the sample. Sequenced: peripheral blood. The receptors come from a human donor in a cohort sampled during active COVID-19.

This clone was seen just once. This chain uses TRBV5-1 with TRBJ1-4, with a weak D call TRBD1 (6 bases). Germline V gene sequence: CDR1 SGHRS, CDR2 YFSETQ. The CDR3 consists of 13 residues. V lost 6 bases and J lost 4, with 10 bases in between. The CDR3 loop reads CASKQGGNEKLFF. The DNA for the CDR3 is TGCGCCAGCAAACAGGGTGGTAATGAAAAACTGTTTTTT.

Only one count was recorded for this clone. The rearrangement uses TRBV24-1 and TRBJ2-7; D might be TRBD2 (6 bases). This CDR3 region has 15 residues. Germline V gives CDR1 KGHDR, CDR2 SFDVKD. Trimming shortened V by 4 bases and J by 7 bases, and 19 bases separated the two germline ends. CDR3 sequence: CATSEATGTGLEQYF. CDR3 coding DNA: TGTGCCACCAGTGAAGCAACCGGGACTGGCTTGGAGCAGTACTTC.

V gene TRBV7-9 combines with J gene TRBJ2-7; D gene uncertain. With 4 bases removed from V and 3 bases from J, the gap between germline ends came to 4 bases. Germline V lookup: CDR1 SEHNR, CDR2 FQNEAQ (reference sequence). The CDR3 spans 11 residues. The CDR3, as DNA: TGTGCCAGCAGCTACAACTACGAGCAGTACTTC. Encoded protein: CASSYNYEQYF. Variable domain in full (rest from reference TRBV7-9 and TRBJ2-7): DTGVSQNPRHKITKRGQNVTFRCDPISEHNRLYWYRQTLGQGPEFLTYFQNEAQLEKSRLLSDRFSAERPKGSFSTLEIQRTEQGDSAMYLCASSYNYEQYFGPGTRLTVT.

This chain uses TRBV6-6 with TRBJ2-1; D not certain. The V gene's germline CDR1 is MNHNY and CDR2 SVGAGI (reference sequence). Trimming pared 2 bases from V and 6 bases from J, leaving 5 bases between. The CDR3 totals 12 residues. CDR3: CASSYLFNEQFF. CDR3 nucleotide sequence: TGTGCCAGCAGTTACCTATTCAATGAGCAGTTCTTC.

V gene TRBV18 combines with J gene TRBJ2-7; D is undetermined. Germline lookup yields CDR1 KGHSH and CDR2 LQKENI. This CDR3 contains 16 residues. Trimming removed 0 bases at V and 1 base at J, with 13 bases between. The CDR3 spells CASSPPNPRRSYEQYF. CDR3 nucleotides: TGTGCCAGCTCACCACCGAACCCCCGCAGGTCCTACGAGCAGTACTTC.

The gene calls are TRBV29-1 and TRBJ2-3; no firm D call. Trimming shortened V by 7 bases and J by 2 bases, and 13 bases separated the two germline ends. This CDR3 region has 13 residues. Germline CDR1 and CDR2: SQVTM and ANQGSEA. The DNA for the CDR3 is TGCAGCGGCCAAAAGACTCTCACAGATACGCAGTATTTT. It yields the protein CSGQKTLTDTQYF.

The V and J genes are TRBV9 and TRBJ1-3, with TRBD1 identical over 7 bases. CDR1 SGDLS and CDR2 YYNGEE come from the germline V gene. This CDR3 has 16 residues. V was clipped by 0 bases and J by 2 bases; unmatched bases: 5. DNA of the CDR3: TGTGCCAGCAGCGTAGCTCGGCAGGGGGCTGGAAACACCATATATTTT. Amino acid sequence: CASSVARQGAGNTIYF.

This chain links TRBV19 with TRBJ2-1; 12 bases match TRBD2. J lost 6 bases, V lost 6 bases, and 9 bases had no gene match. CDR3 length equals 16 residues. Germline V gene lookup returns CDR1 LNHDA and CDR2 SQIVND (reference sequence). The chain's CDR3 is CASRKLAGGPGNEQFF. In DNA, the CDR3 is TGTGCCAGTAGGAAGCTAGCGGGAGGGCCCGGCAATGAGCAGTTCTTC.

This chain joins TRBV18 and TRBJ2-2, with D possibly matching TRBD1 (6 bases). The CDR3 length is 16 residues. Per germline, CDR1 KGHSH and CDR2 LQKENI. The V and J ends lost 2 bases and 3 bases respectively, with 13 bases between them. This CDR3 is CASSPFTGTYTGELFF. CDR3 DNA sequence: TGTGCCAGCTCACCATTTACAGGGACGTACACCGGGGAGCTGTTTTTT. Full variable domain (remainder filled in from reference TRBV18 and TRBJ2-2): NAGVMQNPRHLVRRRGQEARLRCSPMKGHSHVYWYRQLPEEGLKFMVYLQKENIIDESGMPKERFSAEFPKEGPSILRIQQVVRGDSAAYFCASSPFTGTYTGELFFGEGSRLTVL.

CDR3 residues: CASTTSAQETQYF. CDR3 nucleotides: TGTGCCAGCACGACTAGCGCACAAGAGACCCAGTACTTC. The chain has TRBV28 and TRBJ2-5, with 8 bases matching TRBD2. CDR1 and CDR2 from the germline V gene are MDHEN and SYDVKM. The CDR3 is 13 amino acids. V dropped 7 bases and J dropped 2; count of bases not matched to a gene: 3.

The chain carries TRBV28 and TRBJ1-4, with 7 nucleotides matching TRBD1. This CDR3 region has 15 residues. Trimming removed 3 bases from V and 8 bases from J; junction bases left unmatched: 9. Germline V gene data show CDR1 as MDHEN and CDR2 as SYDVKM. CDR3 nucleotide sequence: TGTGCCAGCAGTTTCCATGACAGGGACGCGGAAAAACTGTTTTTT. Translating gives CASSFHDRDAEKLFF.

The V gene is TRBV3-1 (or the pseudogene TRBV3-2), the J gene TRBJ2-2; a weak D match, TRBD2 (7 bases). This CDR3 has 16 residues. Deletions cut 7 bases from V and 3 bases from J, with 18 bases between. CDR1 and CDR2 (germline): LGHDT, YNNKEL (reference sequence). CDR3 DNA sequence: TGTGCCAGCACTCCACAGGGAGGGCCATACACCGGGGAGCTGTTTTTT. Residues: CASTPQGGPYTGELFF.

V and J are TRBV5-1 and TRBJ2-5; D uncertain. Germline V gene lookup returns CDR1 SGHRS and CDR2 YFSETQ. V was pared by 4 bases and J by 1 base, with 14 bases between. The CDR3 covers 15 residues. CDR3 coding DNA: TGCGCCAGCAGCCCTTCTCCAGCAGGCCAAGAGACCCAGTACTTC. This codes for CASSPSPAGQETQYF.

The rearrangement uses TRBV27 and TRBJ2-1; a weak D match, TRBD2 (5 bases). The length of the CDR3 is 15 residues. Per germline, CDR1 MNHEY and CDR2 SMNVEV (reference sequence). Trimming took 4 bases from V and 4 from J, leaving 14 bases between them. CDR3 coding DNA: TGTGCCAGCAGTTCCCACGGGGTGGGATACAATGAGCAGTTCTTC. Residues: CASSSHGVGYNEQFF.

The CDR3 loop reads CATSGGSGSWETQYF. The CDR3 nucleotides read TGTGCCACCAGCGGGGGTAGCGGGAGTTGGGAGACCCAGTACTTC. J is TRBJ2-5 and V is TRBV24-1; 9 nucleotides align to TRBD2. This CDR3 is built from 15 residues. Trimming cost V 7 bases and J 5 bases; bases outside gene matches: 10. Germline V gives CDR1 KGHDR, CDR2 SFDVKD.

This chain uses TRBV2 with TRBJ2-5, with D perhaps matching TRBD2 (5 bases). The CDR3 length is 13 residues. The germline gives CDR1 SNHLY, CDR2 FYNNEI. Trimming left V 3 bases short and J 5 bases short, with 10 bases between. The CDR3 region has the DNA TGTGCCAGCAGTGAGTATAGCGTGGAGACCCAGTACTTC. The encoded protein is CASSEYSVETQYF.

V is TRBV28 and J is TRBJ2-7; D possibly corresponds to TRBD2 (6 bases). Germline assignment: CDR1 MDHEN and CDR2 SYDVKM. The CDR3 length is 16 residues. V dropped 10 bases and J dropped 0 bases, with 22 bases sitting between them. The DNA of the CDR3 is TGTGCCACCCGGGGCGGGAAAACCGGAGACTCCTACGAGCAGTACTTC. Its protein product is CATRGGKTGDSYEQYF.

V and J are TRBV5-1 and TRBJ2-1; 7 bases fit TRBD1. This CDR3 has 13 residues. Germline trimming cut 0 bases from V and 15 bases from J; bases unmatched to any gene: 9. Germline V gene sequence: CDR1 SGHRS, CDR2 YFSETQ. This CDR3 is CASSLVETGLRFF. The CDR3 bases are TGCGCCAGCAGCTTGGTAGAGACAGGGCTTAGGTTCTTC.

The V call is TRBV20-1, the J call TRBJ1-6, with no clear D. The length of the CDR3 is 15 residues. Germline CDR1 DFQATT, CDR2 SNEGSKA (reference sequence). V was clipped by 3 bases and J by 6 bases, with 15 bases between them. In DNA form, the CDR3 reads TGCAGTGCTAGTTCCAGGAGTGAGGGTAATTCACCCCTCCACTTT. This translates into CSASSRSEGNSPLHF.